One sample yielded the 14 T cell receptor beta chains listed below, sequenced in a study of blood T cell repertoires in COVID-19. Repertoires were generated with immunoSEQ multiplex PCR, while TCRdb's copy carries only in-frame clones and drops some. The repertoire consists of tens of thousands of clones, with about 80% occurring once and the leading ten covering about 24%. The sequencing sample was made of peripheral blood. The receptors come from a human donor with acute or convalescent COVID-19. The donor label of this sample is uncertain.

V is TRBV7-2 and J is TRBJ1-5; TRBD1 aligns across 8 bases. Germline-derived CDR1 and CDR2 are SGHTA and FQGNSA. CDR3 size: 14 residues. J was trimmed by 3 bases and V by 5 bases; bases with no gene match: 3. In DNA form, the CDR3 reads TGTGCCAGCAGCCGGACAGGGTTCAATCAGCCCCAGCATTTT. This encodes CASSRTGFNQPQHF.

The V gene is TRBV7-2, the J gene TRBJ2-7, with 7 bases that match TRBD2. V gave up 3 bases and J gave up 3 bases; unmatched junction bases: 11. This CDR3 comprises 16 residues. Germline-derived CDR1 and CDR2 are SGHTA and FQGNSA. CDR3 DNA: TGTGCCAGCAGCTTCTCGGGGGGTAACCCCTTCTACGAGCAGTACTTC. It encodes CASSFSGGNPFYEQYF.

The chain joins TRBV11-2 to TRBJ1-3, with 7 positions matching TRBD1. The germline V gene has CDR1 SGHAT and CDR2 FQNNGV. The V and J ends lost 5 bases and 0 bases, in that order; junction bases with no gene match: 7. This CDR3 spans 16 amino acids. CDR3: CASSLTGVYSGNTIYF. The CDR3 nucleotides are TGTGCCAGCAGCCTCACAGGGGTCTACTCTGGAAACACCATATATTTT.

This chain links TRBV19 with TRBJ1-1, with D unresolved. Germline V gene lookup returns CDR1 LNHDA and CDR2 SQIVND (reference sequence). The CDR3 runs 16 residues. Between the trimmed V and J ends, which lost 5 bases and 0 bases, there was a span of 16 bases. The CDR3 sequence is CASSSWRGLMNTEAFF. In DNA form, the CDR3 reads TGTGCCAGTAGTTCCTGGCGTGGGCTCATGAACACTGAAGCTTTCTTT.

This chain uses TRBV6-5 with TRBJ1-4; D gene unclear. The germline gives CDR1 MNHEY, CDR2 SVGAGI. The CDR3 spans 15 residues. V gave up 2 bases and J gave up 0 bases, with 7 bases separating them. Here the CDR3 reads CASSYRSSTNEKLFF. CDR3 nucleotides: TGTGCCAGCAGTTACCGTTCGTCAACTAATGAAAAACTGTTTTTT.

This clone showed up just once. This chain links TRBV19 with TRBJ2-1; 13 bases map to TRBD2. Germline CDR1 reads LNHDA; CDR2 reads SQIVND (reference sequence). J gave up 2 bases and V 2 bases, and 9 bases lay outside the gene matches. The CDR3 extends over 19 amino acids. The CDR3 sequence: CASSISPLTSGGTYNEQFF. CDR3 DNA sequence: TGTGCCAGTAGTATATCACCCCTGACTAGCGGGGGGACCTACAATGAGCAGTTCTTC.

This clone was seen only once. The chain employs TRBV6-2 or TRBV6-3 and TRBJ1-2; D ambiguous. V shed 0 bases and J shed 0 bases, with 11 bases lying between them. The length of the CDR3 is 16 residues. Germline V lookup: CDR1 MNHEY, CDR2 SVGEGT. This CDR3 reads CASSYSKEDSNYGYTF. CDR3 in DNA: TGTGCCAGCAGTTACTCGAAGGAGGACTCTAACTATGGCTACACCTTC.

The chain links TRBV28 to TRBJ2-7, with D hard to call. Trimming took 4 bases from V and 3 from J, leaving 10 bases between them. There are 13 residues in the CDR3. Germline assignment: CDR1 MDHEN and CDR2 SYDVKM. The CDR3 DNA reads as TGTGCCAGCAGTTCTCTGTCAGGCTACGAGCAGTACTTC. Encoded protein: CASSSLSGYEQYF.

The rearrangement uses TRBV19 and TRBJ1-2; the match to TRBD1 covers 8 bases. V trimming: 6 bases; J trimming: 5 bases; junction bases outside the gene matches: 8. The CDR3 runs to 14 residues. Germline assignment: CDR1 LNHDA and CDR2 SQIVND (reference sequence). CDR3 sequence reads: CASRIPGTGYGYTF. DNA for the CDR3: TGTGCCAGTAGGATCCCCGGGACAGGATATGGCTACACCTTC.

This chain joins TRBV7-9 and TRBJ2-7, with TRBD1 identical over 7 bases. The CDR3 extends over 16 amino acids. V trimming: 4 bases; J trimming: 0 bases; junction bases outside the gene matches: 9. Germline loops: CDR1 SEHNR, CDR2 FQNEAQ (reference sequence). Written as DNA, the CDR3 is TGTGCCAGCAGCTGGACGATGACAGGGAGCTCCTACGAGCAGTACTTC. This encodes CASSWTMTGSSYEQYF.

The rearrangement links TRBV19 to TRBJ1-3, with 7 bases matching TRBD1. Germline lookup yields CDR1 LNHDA and CDR2 SQIVND (reference sequence). After removal of 9 bases from V and 4 bases from J, the junction contained 15 bases not matched to a gene. The CDR3 covers 16 residues. The CDR3 DNA is TGTGCCAGCCGAAAAGAGGGGGCTGCATTGGGAAACACCATATATTTT. Its protein is CASRKEGAALGNTIYF.

This chain uses TRBV24-1 with TRBJ2-1; 7 bases line up with TRBD1. The junction had 9 bases not matched to a gene; V was cut back by 2 bases and J by 0 bases. The germline CDR1 and CDR2 sequences are KGHDR and SFDVKD. This CDR3 has 18 residues. The DNA for the CDR3 is TGTGCCACCAGTGATTGGCCTTTATCAGGGGGCTCCTACAATGAGCAGTTCTTC. It codes for CATSDWPLSGGSYNEQFF.

This chain connects TRBV9 to TRBJ2-2; D call uncertain. The CDR3 consists of 14 residues. Trimming left V 3 bases short and J 7 bases short, with 13 bases between. CDR1 SGDLS and CDR2 YYNGEE come from the germline V gene. CDR3 nucleotide sequence: TGTGCCAGCAGCGCCCAGGCCACAGACGGGGAGCTGTTTTTT. Amino acid sequence: CASSAQATDGELFF. The full variable domain, completed using reference TRBV9 and TRBJ2-2, is DSGVTQTPKHLITATGQRVTLRCSPRSGDLSVYWYQQSLDQGLQFLIQYYNGEERAKGNILERFSAQQFPDLHSELNLSSLELGDSALYFCASSAQATDGELFFGEGSRLTVL.

V usage is TRBV5-4 and J usage is TRBJ1-1; the D is unclear. Between the trimmed V and J ends, which lost 1 base and 1 base, there was a span of 8 bases. Germline V lookup: CDR1 SGHNT, CDR2 YYREEE (reference sequence). The CDR3 is 14 residues long. DNA of the CDR3: TGTGCCAGCAGCTTGTCGCGGGGGAACACTGAAGCTTTCTTT. Translation: CASSLSRGNTEAFF.